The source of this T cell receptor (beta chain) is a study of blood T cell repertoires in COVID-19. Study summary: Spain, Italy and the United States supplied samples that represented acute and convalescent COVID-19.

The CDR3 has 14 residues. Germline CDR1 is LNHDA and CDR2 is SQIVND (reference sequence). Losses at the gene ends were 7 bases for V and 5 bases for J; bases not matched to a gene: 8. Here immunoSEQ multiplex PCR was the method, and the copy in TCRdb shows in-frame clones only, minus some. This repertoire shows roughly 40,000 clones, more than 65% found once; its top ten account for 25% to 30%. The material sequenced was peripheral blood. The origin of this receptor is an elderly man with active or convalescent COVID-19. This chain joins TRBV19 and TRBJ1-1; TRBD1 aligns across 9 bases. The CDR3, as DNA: TGTGCCAGTACCCCGAGGGGACAGGGTACTGAAGCTTTCTTT. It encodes CASTPRGQGTEAFF.